This entry lists 10 T cell receptor beta chains sequenced from one sample in a study of cytotoxic CD8 clonotypes in ibrutinib-treated CLL. The table came from immunoSEQ multiplex PCR; TCRdb's copy has only in-frame clones and leaves some out. The sample lists more than 25,000 clones, 55% to 75% occurring once. This specimen consisted of PBMCs, obtained after 24 months of ibrutinib treatment. These receptors all come from a human donor with chronic lymphocytic leukemia.

This clone was observed a handful of times. This chain joins TRBV4-1 and TRBJ2-7; TRBD2 is a possible D gene (5 bases). This CDR3 region has 15 residues. V lost 4 bases and J 0 bases, leaving 13 bases between the germline ends. Germline loops: CDR1 MGHRA, CDR2 YSYEKL. This chain's CDR3 is CASSPIITSSYEQYF. CDR3 sequence (DNA): TGCGCCAGCAGCCCAATCATTACTAGCTCCTACGAGCAGTACTTC.

The CDR3: CSVRGGDGNTIYF. CDR3 DNA sequence: TGCAGCGTGAGGGGGGGAGACGGAAACACCATATATTTT. The V gene is TRBV29-1, the J gene TRBJ1-3, with a tentative D call TRBD1 (6 bases). CDR3 size: 13 residues. Germline CDR1 SQVTM, CDR2 ANQGSEA. The V gene lost 6 bases and the J gene lost 4 bases, with 13 bases spanning the gap.

This chain links TRBV30 with TRBJ1-2; D unclear. V lost 0 bases, J lost 1 base, and 9 bases lay in between. The V gene's germline CDR1 is GTSNPN and CDR2 SVGIG (reference sequence). The length of the CDR3 is 14 residues. CDR3 region: CAWSVYRSNYGYTF. The DNA for the CDR3 is TGTGCCTGGAGTGTCTACCGCAGTAACTATGGCTACACCTTC.

The CDR3 reads CASSSPGRATNEKLFF. The CDR3, as DNA: TGTGCCAGTAGTTCCCCCGGCCGTGCAACTAATGAAAAACTGTTTTTT. The chain combines TRBV19 with TRBJ1-4; D unclear. Germline V gene data show CDR1 as LNHDA and CDR2 as SQIVND (reference sequence). The CDR3 contains 16 residues. The V end lost 5 bases, the J end lost 0 bases, and 13 bases lay between the germline ends.

The V and J genes are TRBV19 and TRBJ2-3; no firm D call. The V gene lost 9 bases and the J gene lost 6 bases, with 10 bases spanning the gap. This CDR3 has 11 residues. Germline V gene lookup returns CDR1 LNHDA and CDR2 SQIVND (reference sequence). As DNA, the CDR3 is TGTGCCAGCGAATCCGGCGATACGCAGTATTTT. As protein: CASESGDTQYF.

In this sample, this clone turned up once. The chain has TRBV2 and TRBJ1-5; D may be TRBD1 (6 bases). V lost 7 bases and J 6 bases, leaving 22 bases between the germline ends. The germline CDR1 and CDR2 sequences are SNHLY and FYNNEI. CDR3 length: 16 amino acids. Written as DNA, the CDR3 is TGTGCCAGCAAGTTTGATTGGACAGCAGGTGGTCAGCCCCAGCATTTT. It translates to CASKFDWTAGGQPQHF.

This sequence joins TRBV15 and TRBJ2-2; perhaps TRBD2 as D (6 bases). Trimming removed 3 bases at V and 7 bases at J, with 9 bases between. The CDR3 length is 13 residues. Germline V gene lookup returns CDR1 LNHNV and CDR2 YYDKDF (reference sequence). The CDR3 region is CATSSGGHGELFF. The DNA for the CDR3 is TGTGCCACCAGCAGCGGGGGTCACGGGGAGCTGTTTTTT.

The chain has TRBV6-5 and TRBJ2-7; D is perhaps TRBD1 (6 bases). Per the germline V gene, CDR1 is MNHEY and CDR2 is SVGAGI. The CDR3 extends over 13 amino acids. Trimming left V 9 bases short and J 0 bases short, with 12 bases between. Here the CDR3 reads CARSRTDSYEQYF. In nucleotides, the CDR3 is TGTGCCAGGTCCCGGACAGACTCCTACGAGCAGTACTTC.

J is TRBJ2-6 and V is TRBV30; D not resolved. Germline-derived CDR1 and CDR2 are GTSNPN and SVGIG (reference sequence). The CDR3 runs to 14 residues. V was clipped by 2 bases and J by 1 base, with 6 bases between them. The CDR3: CAWSYGSGANVLTF. The CDR3 DNA is TGTGCCTGGAGTTACGGATCTGGGGCCAACGTCCTGACTTTC.

The chain is built from TRBV7-3 and TRBJ2-1; tentatively, D is TRBD1 (5 bases). The CDR3 is made up of 13 amino acids. The germline gives CDR1 SGHTA, CDR2 FQGTGA. Trimming left V 5 bases short and J 7 bases short, with 12 bases between. This CDR3 reads CASSPTAGNEQFF. For the CDR3, the DNA is TGTGCCAGCAGCCCCACCGCAGGGAATGAGCAGTTCTTC.